This TCR beta chain appears in the sequencing data of a study of blood T cells in healthy people across ages. A remark on this clonotype: One end of the junction does not line up with germline, which may come from a read error.

They isolated at least 6 million PBMCs from each sample. Germline V lookup: CDR1 MDHEN, CDR2 SYDVKM. This CDR3 has 13 amino acids. Alongside a J-beta primer mix, a sample-barcoded 5' primer served in a second PCR lasting about 7 to 11 cycles. TCRdb reanalysed the 5' RACE reads using MiXCR and keeps one entry per CDR3 protein. The sample includes approximately 1.5 million distinct CDR3 sequences, 30% to 35% of them seen just once. The chain recombines TRBV28 with TRBJ2-1, with a weak D call TRBD2 (5 bases). Sequenced material: blood. The TCR sequence derives from a woman between 25 and 40 years old in good health. This chain's CDR3 is CTSSSTPEVEQFF. The CDR3 coding sequence is TGTACCAGCAGCTCCACGCCGGAGGTTGAGCAGTTCTTC.